This TCR beta chain emerged from a study of cytomegalovirus exposure and HLA in healthy donors. Findings of the study overall: In most subjects, TCR beta sequences reportedly gave accurate predictions of HLA-A and HLA-B alleles.

Comment on this clone: Antigen: not known.

Germline loops: CDR1 SQVTM, CDR2 ANQGSEA. The CDR3 has 15 residues. A multiplex PCR was run with 60 Vbeta primers and 13 Jbeta primers. The repertoire was sequenced with immunoSEQ multiplex PCR; TCRdb's copy has only in-frame clones and lacks some. The table has 150,000 to 200,000 clones, around four fifths seen once; the top ten hold approximately 2.1%. The material sequenced was PBMCs. The rearrangement links TRBV29-1 to TRBJ2-6; weak D call: TRBD1 (6 bases). The sequence was obtained from a woman in her twenties or thirties in good health and CMV-seronegative. The CDR3 bases are TGCCTGGACAGCAGTTATAGCTCTGGGGCCAACGTCCTGACTTTC. Protein sequence: CLDSSYSSGANVLTF.